This T cell receptor (beta chain) emerged from a study of CD8+CD57+ T cells in acquired aplastic anemia. Genomic DNA acted as the template from which TCR beta VDJ combination and CDR3 sequence profiling were carried out. TCRdb reanalysed the reads using MiXCR and keeps one entry per CDR3 protein. Counted here are 300,000 or so distinct CDR3 sequences, 50% to 70% occurring once; the ten biggest clones make up less than 9.5%. The germline V gene has CDR1 DFQATT and CDR2 SNEGSKA (reference sequence). The V gene lost 0 bases and the J gene lost 1 base, with 13 bases spanning the gap. The CDR3 spans 15 residues.

The chain links TRBV20-1 to TRBJ2-7; possibly TRBD2 for D (6 bases). This clonotype originated in a human donor with severe aplastic anemia or a healthy control (not recorded which). The specimen was sorted CD4+, CD8+, or CD8+CD57+ T cells (not recorded which) from PBMCs. As DNA, the CDR3 is TGCAGTGCTAGAGATCTGGCAGGAGGGTCCTACGAGCAGTACTTC. It yields the protein CSARDLAGGSYEQYF.